Below are 11 T cell receptor beta chains sequenced from a single sample in a study of PD-1 blockade in classical Hodgkin lymphoma. No patient escaped relapse after autologous stem cell transplantation, and brentuximab vedotin exposure varied. Generated by immunoSEQ multiplex PCR, the TCRdb table keeps only in-frame clones and is missing some. The sample holds 14,000 to 15,000 clones; about 83% are singletons and the top ten take about 23%. The sample in question was peripheral blood mononuclear cells (PBMCs), obtained before the second cycle of nivolumab. These receptors were obtained from a human donor with classical Hodgkin lymphoma.

The CDR3 DNA is TGCGCCAGCAGCCAAGATCACGGGCGGTATGAGCAGTTCTTC. Protein sequence: CASSQDHGRYEQFF. J is TRBJ2-1 and V is TRBV4-3, with D unresolved. CDR3 length: 14 residues. Germline assignment: CDR1 LGHNA and CDR2 YSLEER. V gave up 0 bases and J gave up 8 bases, with 11 bases separating them.

CDR3 DNA: TGCGCCAGCAGCCAAGCTTCCCCCAGGGGGCACGGAGCTTTCTTT. Translating gives CASSQASPRGHGAFF. The V gene is TRBV4-1, the J gene TRBJ1-1; the match to TRBD1 covers 8 bases. The CDR3 loop spans 15 amino acids. The germline CDR1 and CDR2 sequences are MGHRA and YSYEKL. Germline trimming cut 1 base from V and 10 bases from J; bases unmatched to any gene: 11.

The chain employs TRBV4-3 and TRBJ1-2; maybe TRBD1 (6 bases). CDR1 is LGHNA, CDR2 YSLEER, per germline. This CDR3 contains 13 residues. V lost 2 bases and J 8 bases, leaving 12 bases between the germline ends. The DNA of the CDR3 is TGCGCCAGCAGCCAAACGCAGGGGAAGGGCTACACCTTC. This gives the protein CASSQTQGKGYTF.

The table lists this clone with a count of one. The chain is built from TRBV15 and TRBJ2-5; 7 nucleotides line up with TRBD2. This CDR3 has 16 amino acids. Germline-derived CDR1 and CDR2 are LNHNV and YYDKDF (reference sequence). V shed 5 bases and J 5 bases; nucleotides not matched to a gene: 14. The CDR3 region has the DNA TGTGCCACCAGCCGAACGGGCCCCGGGGGGTTGGAGACCCAGTACTTC. This translates into CATSRTGPGGLETQYF.

This chain uses TRBV2 with TRBJ2-6; D uncertain. V dropped 6 bases and J dropped 1 base, with 4 bases sitting between them. This CDR3 spans 13 amino acids. Looked up from germline, CDR1 is SNHLY and CDR2 is FYNNEI. The CDR3 protein is CASRVSGANVLTF. The CDR3 DNA reads TGTGCCAGCAGGGTTTCTGGGGCCAACGTCCTGACTTTC.

This clone has only one observation. The chain joins TRBV18 to TRBJ1-2; D might be TRBD1 (5 bases). Trimming shortened V by 2 bases and J by 6 bases, and 10 bases separated the two germline ends. This CDR3 is built from 13 residues. Germline V gives CDR1 KGHSH, CDR2 LQKENI. The DNA of the CDR3 is TGTGCCAGCTCACCAAACGACAGAAATGGCTACACCTTC. This gives the protein CASSPNDRNGYTF.

The V gene is TRBV2, the J gene TRBJ1-5; no reliable D call. Trimming removed 2 bases from V and 0 bases from J, with 5 bases in between. This CDR3 region has 14 residues. CDR1 and CDR2 from the germline V gene are SNHLY and FYNNEI. The CDR3 bases are TGTGCCAGCAGTGAATCCTATAGCAATCAGCCCCAGCATTTT. Amino acid sequence: CASSESYSNQPQHF.

This chain links TRBV5-1 with TRBJ1-6, with TRBD1 matching over 8 bases. Germline lookup yields CDR1 SGHRS and CDR2 YFSETQ. The CDR3 has 14 residues. The V segment lost 0 bases and the J segment 7 bases; nucleotides outside the gene matches: 0. The CDR3 loop is CASSLGQGNSPLHF. The CDR3 DNA sequence: TGCGCCAGCAGCTTGGGACAGGGGAATTCACCCCTCCACTTT.

V is TRBV5-4 and J is TRBJ1-2, with TRBD1 matching 7 bases. V lost 4 bases and J lost 5; bases outside the gene matches: 5. The V gene's germline CDR1 is SGHNT and CDR2 YYREEE (reference sequence). The CDR3 loop spans 13 amino acids. CDR3 sequence reads: CASSQGGPYGYTF. DNA of the CDR3: TGTGCCAGCAGCCAGGGGGGCCCTTATGGCTACACCTTC.

The chain has TRBV27 and TRBJ2-3; D is unclear. The CDR3 runs 13 residues. Germline V gene data show CDR1 as MNHEY and CDR2 as SMNVEV (reference sequence). V lost 3 bases to trimming and J lost 3 bases, with 7 bases between them. CDR3 nucleotides: TGTGCCAGCAGTTTTATGCAGACAGATACGCAGTATTTT. Encoded protein: CASSFMQTDTQYF.

CDR3 DNA sequence: TGCGCCAGCAGCTTTTCTCACATGAACACTGAAGCTTTCTTT. Protein: CASSFSHMNTEAFF. The rearrangement links TRBV5-1 to TRBJ1-1; D remains ambiguous. This CDR3 spans 14 amino acids. Germline lookup yields CDR1 SGHRS and CDR2 YFSETQ. The V and J ends lost 2 bases and 0 bases respectively, with 8 bases between them.